The 18 T cell receptor beta chains given below trace back to one sample, sequenced in a study of radiotherapy plus CTLA-4 blockade in lung cancer. The protocol was immunoSEQ multiplex PCR, while the TCRdb copy is restricted to in-frame clones and leaves out a portion. The sample has more than 40,000 clones; roughly 76% are singletons. This specimen was peripheral blood, taken from a patient treated with radiotherapy plus ipilimumab. These receptor sequences come from a human donor with non-small cell lung cancer who had a complete response to radiotherapy plus ipilimumab.

The gene calls are TRBV6-5 and TRBJ1-2; 7 bases are a match to TRBD1. The CDR3 runs to 12 residues. After removal of 6 bases from V and 8 bases from J, the junction contained 6 bases not matched to a gene. CDR1 is MNHEY, CDR2 SVGAGI, per germline. The CDR3 loop is CASRTGWWGYTF. DNA of the CDR3: TGTGCCAGCAGGACAGGGTGGTGGGGCTACACCTTC.

This clone was found a few times. V usage is TRBV11-2 and J usage is TRBJ1-6, with D possibly being TRBD1 (5 bases). This CDR3 contains 16 residues. Germline V gives CDR1 SGHAT, CDR2 FQNNGV. V was clipped by 2 bases and J by 10 bases, with 18 bases between them. The CDR3 here is CASSLRQTSIGSPLHF. The CDR3 DNA is TGTGCCAGCAGCTTAAGACAGACATCGATCGGGTCACCCCTCCACTTT.

J is TRBJ1-6 and V is TRBV4-1; 10 bases match TRBD1. Germline V lookup: CDR1 MGHRA, CDR2 YSYEKL. CDR3 length equals 15 residues. V gave up 1 base and J gave up 9 bases; unmatched junction bases: 3. The DNA for the CDR3 is TGCGCCAGCAGCCAAGTTGGGACAGGGGTTTCACCCCTCCACTTT. Its protein is CASSQVGTGVSPLHF.

The V call is TRBV13, the J call TRBJ1-5; possibly TRBD1 for D (6 bases). Germline lookup yields CDR1 PRHDT and CDR2 FYEKMQ (reference sequence). The CDR3 covers 12 residues. Trimming took 5 bases from V and 10 from J, leaving 12 bases between them. The CDR3 sequence is CASSGGGPPQHF. The DNA for the CDR3 is TGTGCCAGCAGCGGGGGGGGCCCACCCCAGCATTTT.

The gene calls are TRBV19 and TRBJ1-5; the match to TRBD1 covers 7 bases. Germline values: CDR1 LNHDA, CDR2 SQIVND (reference sequence). After removal of 7 bases from V and 2 bases from J, the junction contained 2 bases not matched to a gene. CDR3 size: 13 residues. DNA for the CDR3: TGTGCCAGTAATCAGGGGGGCAATCAGCCCCAGCATTTT. Protein: CASNQGGNQPQHF. Using reference TRBV19 and TRBJ1-5 for the parts outside the CDR3, the full variable domain is DGGITQSPKYLFRKEGQNVTLSCEQNLNHDAMYWYRQDPGQGLRLIYYSQIVNDFQKGDIAEGYSVSREKKESFPLTVTSAQKNPTAFYLCASNQGGNQPQHFGDGTRLSIL.

V is TRBV27 and J is TRBJ2-6; 7 nucleotides agree with TRBD1. The CDR3 loop spans 15 amino acids. CDR1 is MNHEY and CDR2 is SMNVEV in the germline V gene (reference sequence). The V gene end was trimmed by 9 bases and the J gene end by 2 bases; junction bases not matched to a gene: 7. The CDR3 bases are TGTGCCAGGCGGAAGGGGGCCGCTGGGGCCAACGTCCTGACTTTC. Protein: CARRKGAAGANVLTF.

This chain links TRBV2 with TRBJ2-3; 10 nucleotides line up with TRBD2. The CDR3 consists of 15 residues. J was trimmed by 6 bases and V by 4 bases; bases with no gene match: 7. CDR1 SNHLY and CDR2 FYNNEI come from the germline V gene. CDR3 sequence: CASSAQRGGVDTQYF. CDR3 nucleotide sequence: TGTGCCAGCAGTGCGCAGCGGGGGGGCGTGGATACGCAGTATTTT.

The rearrangement links TRBV9 to TRBJ1-2; 7 bases line up with TRBD1. Looked up from germline, CDR1 is SGDLS and CDR2 is YYNGEE. The CDR3 spans 15 residues. Trimming cost V 3 bases and J 9 bases; bases outside gene matches: 14. CDR3 in DNA: TGTGCCAGCAGCGCCGAATCGGGACAGCAGACAAGCTACACCTTC. It yields the protein CASSAESGQQTSYTF.

The chain uses TRBV27 and TRBJ2-1; D is unclear. Germline V lookup: CDR1 MNHEY, CDR2 SMNVEV (reference sequence). The CDR3 contains 15 residues. V gave up 0 bases and J gave up 0 bases, with 6 bases separating them. The CDR3 sequence: CASSLSRSSYNEQFF. The CDR3 coding sequence is TGTGCCAGCAGTTTATCTAGGAGCTCCTACAATGAGCAGTTCTTC.

The chain recombines TRBV10-1 with TRBJ2-7; TRBD1 matches 7 bases. The CDR3 has 12 residues. CDR1 and CDR2 (germline): WNHNN, SYGVQD (reference sequence). V shed 10 bases, J shed 3 bases, and the junction held 6 bases outside the gene matches. The CDR3, as DNA: TGCGCCATAGGGACAGCGGACTACGAGCAGTACTTC. Translated: CAIGTADYEQYF.

Only one count was recorded for this clone. This rearrangement joins TRBV2 to TRBJ2-6; 12 bases are a match to TRBD2. The V segment lost 4 bases and the J segment 2 bases; nucleotides outside the gene matches: 3. This CDR3 region has 17 residues. CDR1 and CDR2 (germline): SNHLY, FYNNEI. In nucleotides, the CDR3 is TGTGCCAGCAGTGGGCTAGCGGGAGGGGCTGGGGCCAACGTCCTGACTTTC. This codes for CASSGLAGGAGANVLTF.

The CDR3 reads CASSSLAGGPSEQYF. CDR3 coding DNA: TGTGCCAGCAGTTCCTTAGCGGGAGGGCCAAGCGAGCAGTACTTC. The chain links TRBV6-6 to TRBJ2-7, with 11 bases matching TRBD2. V lost 4 bases, J lost 6 bases, and 8 bases stayed unmatched. The CDR3 is 15 amino acids. Germline CDR1 reads MNHNY; CDR2 reads SVGAGI (reference sequence).

The chain employs TRBV28 and TRBJ2-1, with 12 bases aligning to TRBD1. Unmatched junction bases numbered 8, after V lost 1 base and J lost 7 bases. Germline loops: CDR1 MDHEN, CDR2 SYDVKM. The CDR3 covers 17 residues. The CDR3 region has the DNA TGTGCCAGCAGTTTATTGGTGGGACAGGGGGCCACTAATGAGCAGTTCTTC. As protein: CASSLLVGQGATNEQFF.

The chain recombines TRBV7-2 with TRBJ2-1, with D possibly matching TRBD1 (6 bases). V was clipped by 7 bases and J by 7 bases, with 17 bases between them. The CDR3 is 14 residues long. Germline CDR1 is SGHTA and CDR2 is FQGNSA. CDR3 region: CASTKNYRVNEQFF. Here the CDR3 DNA reads TGTGCCAGCACCAAAAATTACAGGGTAAATGAGCAGTTCTTC.

The V gene is TRBV6-5, the J gene TRBJ2-7; tentative D call: TRBD1 (7 bases). CDR1 and CDR2 from the germline V gene are MNHEY and SVGAGI. The CDR3 is made up of 13 amino acids. V lost 6 bases and J lost 3, with 12 bases in between. CDR3 loop: CASRVQGGYEQYF. CDR3 DNA sequence: TGTGCCAGCAGAGTCCAGGGGGGCTACGAGCAGTACTTC.

The chain recombines TRBV10-2 with TRBJ1-2, with 11 bases that match TRBD1. The CDR3 has 16 residues. The germline CDR1 and CDR2 sequences are WSHSY and SAAADI. The trim removed 3 bases at V and 8 bases at J, leaving 11 bases unmatched. In DNA form, the CDR3 reads TGCGCCAGCAGTGATCCTCGCGGACAGGGGGCGGGGGGCTACACCTTC. This sequence encodes CASSDPRGQGAGGYTF.

This clone appeared a few times. The chain carries TRBV5-1 and TRBJ1-2; D unresolved. Germline V lookup: CDR1 SGHRS, CDR2 YFSETQ. The CDR3 is made up of 13 amino acids. Trimming left V 0 bases short and J 3 bases short, with 6 bases between. Here the CDR3 DNA reads TGCGCCAGCAGCTTGGTCTCCGACTATGGCTACACCTTC. Translating gives CASSLVSDYGYTF.

This sequence joins TRBV5-1 and TRBJ2-7; 7 bases map to TRBD2. This CDR3 has 14 amino acids. V shed 2 bases, J shed 2 bases, and the junction held 4 bases outside the gene matches. Germline V lookup: CDR1 SGHRS, CDR2 YFSETQ. CDR3 sequence (DNA): TGCGCCAGCAGCTTACCGGGACTAACCTACGAGCAGTACTTC. Its protein product is CASSLPGLTYEQYF.